A selection of T cell receptor beta chains follows, all from one sample in a study of Graves' ophthalmopathy and Graves' hyperthyroidism. From the multiplex PCR reads, TCRdb called clonotypes with MiXCR, one entry per CDR3 protein. The table shows roughly 160,000 distinct CDR3 sequences, with more than 30% occurring only once. The sample comprised peripheral blood. The receptors shown here come from a middle-aged woman with Graves' ophthalmopathy. Each CDR3 is given with its conserved first and last residue. D genes are given only for firm matches. Size is omitted from some rows. Given values are once, few, many or a class for expanded clones.

j_gene | v_gene | len | abundance | d_gene | CDR3aa | CDR3nt
TRBJ1-2 | TRBV6-1 | 14 | . | . | CASGETGGVYGYTF | TGTGCCAGCGGGGAGACGGGGGGCGTCTATGGCTACACCTTC
TRBJ1-2 | TRBV10-3 | 14 | many | . | CAISERAMGEGYTF | TGTGCCATCAGCGAGAGGGCAATGGGGGAAGGCTACACCTTC
TRBJ2-7 | TRBV11-2 | 14 | . | . | CASSPTGYSYEQYF | TGTGCCAGCAGCCCGACAGGTTACTCCTACGAGCAGTACTTC
TRBJ1-1 | TRBV6-2/TRBV6-3 | 12 | . | . | CASSYSGLGVFF | TGTGCCAGCAGTTACTCAGGACTTGGAGTTTTCTTT
TRBJ1-2 | TRBV20-1 | 13 | many | TRBD1 | CSVLSQGGDSYTF | TGCAGTGTCCTAAGCCAGGGGGGCGATAGCTACACCTTC
TRBJ1-2 | TRBV12-3/TRBV12-4 | 12 | . | . | CASSLYSYGYTF | TGTGCCAGCAGTTTATATTCCTATGGCTACACCTTC
TRBJ1-1 | TRBV28 | 11 | . | . | CASGSGTEAFF | TGTGCCAGTGGATCCGGCACTGAAGCTTTCTTT
TRBJ1-3 | TRBV11-3 | 15 | . | TRBD1 | CASSLNGQGGNTIYF | TGTGCCAGCAGCTTAAATGGACAGGGAGGAAACACCATATATTTT
TRBJ1-3 | TRBV19 | 14 | . | TRBD1 | CASSRQGAGNTIYF | TGTGCCAGTAGTCGACAGGGTGCTGGAAACACCATATATTTT
TRBJ2-7 | TRBV6-5 | 14 | few | TRBD1 | CASSYRDRRYEQYF | TGTGCCAGCAGTTACCGGGACAGGAGGTACGAGCAGTACTTC
TRBJ2-2 | TRBV30 | 17 | . | TRBD2 | CAWSPEGLAGGNGELFF | TGTGCCTGGAGCCCCGAGGGACTAGCGGGAGGGAACGGGGAGCTGTTTTTT
TRBJ1-6 | TRBV27 | 16 | . | . | CASTNGGGTFTSPLHF | TGTGCCAGCACCAACGGGGGGGGGACCTTTACTTCACCCCTCCACTTT
TRBJ2-7 | TRBV5-1 | 14 | many | . | CASAVGPGSYEQYF | TGCGCCAGCGCGGTCGGCCCTGGATCCTACGAGCAGTACTTC
TRBJ2-5 | TRBV5-1 | 16 | many | TRBD2 | CASSLGSAGGQETQYF | TGCGCCAGCAGCTTGGGTTCAGCGGGGGGACAAGAGACCCAGTACTTC
TRBJ2-2 | TRBV5-1 | 16 | many | . | CASSLRDIWNTGELFF | TGCGCCAGCAGCTTACGGGACATATGGAACACCGGGGAGCTGTTTTTT
TRBJ1-5 | TRBV28 | 13 | many | . | CATREQPNQPQHF | TGTGCCACCCGTGAGCAGCCCAATCAGCCCCAGCATTTT
TRBJ2-7 | TRBV5-1 | 13 | . | . | CASSAGGAYEQYF | TGCGCCAGCAGCGCTGGTGGCGCCTACGAGCAGTACTTC
TRBJ1-2 | TRBV15 | 14 | . | . | CATSRDPGGYGYTF | TGTGCCACCAGCAGAGATCCAGGAGGCTATGGCTACACCTTC
TRBJ1-1 | TRBV28 | 19 | . | . | CASSFSGTRTSRVNTEAFF | TGTGCCAGCAGTTTTTCCGGGACAAGGACGTCTAGGGTGAACACTGAAGCTTTCTTT
TRBJ2-7 | TRBV30 | 12 | many | . | CAWGRQSYEQYF | TGTGCCTGGGGAAGACAGTCCTACGAGCAGTACTTC
TRBJ1-6 | TRBV28 | 14 | . | . | CASSSTSYNSPLHF | TGTGCCAGCAGTTCCACCTCCTATAATTCACCCCTCCACTTT
TRBJ2-5 | TRBV30 | 14 | once | TRBD1 | CAWSARYRGETQYF | TGTGCCTGGAGTGCCCGTTACAGGGGTGAGACCCAGTACTTC
TRBJ1-2 | TRBV7-9 | 13 | many | TRBD1 | CASSLTGGVGYTF | TGTGCCAGCAGCTTGACAGGGGGGGTTGGCTACACCTTC
TRBJ2-2 | TRBV7-9 | 13 | many | . | CASSWQVAGELFF | TGTGCCAGCAGCTGGCAGGTCGCCGGGGAGCTGTTTTTT
TRBJ2-7 | TRBV6-2/TRBV6-3 | 13 | . | . | CASRQTGLYEQYF | TGTGCCAGCAGACAAACAGGGTTGTACGAGCAGTACTTC
TRBJ1-6 | TRBV6-1 | 15 | many | . | CASSDLRSPGSPLHF | TGTGCCAGCAGTGACCTTCGGTCCCCAGGTTCACCCCTCCACTTT
TRBJ2-7 | TRBV7-2 | 13 | . | TRBD2 | CATSGTNVREQYF | TGTGCCACTAGCGGAACTAATGTGCGGGAGCAGTACTTC
TRBJ1-5 | TRBV6-2/TRBV6-3 | 15 | many | . | CASSYREASNQPQHF | TGTGCCAGCAGTTATAGGGAGGCGAGCAATCAGCCCCAGCATTTT
TRBJ2-5 | TRBV6-5 | 16 | . | . | CASSYGAGKYQETQYF | TGTGCCAGCAGTTACGGGGCGGGGAAGTACCAAGAGACCCAGTACTTC
TRBJ2-1 | TRBV28 | 17 | . | TRBD1 | CASSYAAGTGSFYEQFF | TGTGCCAGCAGTTACGCGGCCGGGACAGGGAGTTTCTATGAGCAGTTCTTC
TRBJ2-7 | TRBV7-2 | 14 | . | . | CASAGTAGPYEQYF | TGTGCCAGCGCCGGGACGGCGGGCCCCTACGAGCAGTACTTC
TRBJ2-5 | TRBV6-1 | 11 | many | . | CASSRHETQYF | TGTGCCAGCAGCCGCCACGAGACCCAGTACTTC
TRBJ1-1 | TRBV27 | 15 | few | . | CASSWGGGTNTEAFF | TGTGCCAGCAGTTGGGGTGGGGGGACGAACACTGAAGCTTTCTTT
TRBJ1-2 | TRBV30 | 13 | many | . | CASKFSGSVGYTF | TGTGCCTCAAAATTTTCAGGTTCGGTTGGCTACACCTTC